These T cell receptor beta chains were read from a single sample in a study of hypomethylating agent response in myelodysplastic syndrome. Using immunoSEQ multiplex PCR, the repertoire was profiled, and TCRdb retains in-frame clones only, with some absent. This table has around 3,600 clones, more than 75% appearing once. The sample consisted of bone marrow, taken before or after starting hypomethylating agent treatment for myelodysplastic syndrome (not recorded which). The receptors derive from a human donor with myelodysplastic syndrome. The CDR3 runs from the conserved cysteine through the conserved F or W. A D gene is named only where the DNA matches it firmly. Rows may omit the clone size; those that give it use once, few, many or a size class.

J gene,CDR3 length,clone size,D gene,V gene,CDR3 DNA,CDR3 protein
TRBJ2-3,15,NA,NA,TRBV5-1,TGCGCCAGCAGCTTGGTCGACAGAGTCACAGATACGCAGTATTTT,CASSLVDRVTDTQYF
TRBJ2-2,15,NA,NA,TRBV5-1,TGCGCCAGCAGCTTCCGGGGGCCTGACACCGGGGAGCTGTTTTTT,CASSFRGPDTGELFF
TRBJ1-2,17,once,TRBD1,TRBV11-2,TGTGCCAGCAGCCCAACGGCGGGACAGGGCAGAGGCGATGGCTACACCTTC,CASSPTAGQGRGDGYTF
TRBJ2-7,13,NA,NA,TRBV5-1,TGCGCCAGCAGCTCGTCTACAGGGTCCGAGCAGTACTTC,CASSSSTGSEQYF
TRBJ1-4,16,few,NA,TRBV6-5,TGTGCCAGCAGTTACCGACGACCTGCAACTAATGAAAAACTGTTTTTT,CASSYRRPATNEKLFF
TRBJ1-1,16,NA,NA,TRBV18,TGTGCCAGCTCAGCCGCCCTCAATCGGGCGGGGACTGAAGCTTTCTTT,CASSAALNRAGTEAFF
TRBJ1-1,13,NA,NA,TRBV5-6,TGTGCCAGCAGCTCGGTGGGGAACACTGAAGCTTTCTTT,CASSSVGNTEAFF
TRBJ2-5,15,few,TRBD1,TRBV27,TGTGCCAGCAGTTTAAGGGCAGGGGGTAGAGAGACCCAGTACTTC,CASSLRAGGRETQYF
TRBJ1-6,15,NA,NA,TRBV6-5,TGTGCCAGCAGTCAACGGAGCTCCTATAATTCACCCCTCCACTTT,CASSQRSSYNSPLHF
TRBJ1-1,14,NA,NA,TRBV7-8,TGTGCCAGCAGCTTAGTGGTGCTGAACACTGAAGCTTTCTTT,CASSLVVLNTEAFF
TRBJ2-3,14,NA,TRBD2,TRBV18,TGTGCCAGCTCACCGACGGGAGGGGCAGATACGCAGTATTTT,CASSPTGGADTQYF
TRBJ1-6,15,once,NA,TRBV5-1,TGCGCCAGCAGCCCCACGACGGGGGCAAATTCACCCCTCCACTTT,CASSPTTGANSPLHF
TRBJ1-5,15,once,NA,TRBV28,TGTGCCAGCAATAGTTTGGTCCGGGGTGTTCAGCCCCAGCATTTT,CASNSLVRGVQPQHF
TRBJ2-3,16,NA,TRBD2,TRBV30,TGTGCCTGGAGTGTAAGGACTAGCGGGGTAACAGATACGCAGTATTTT,CAWSVRTSGVTDTQYF
TRBJ1-1,15,NA,TRBD1,TRBV25-1,TGTGCCAGCCGGGACAGGGACCACTTGAACACTGAAGCTTTCTTT,CASRDRDHLNTEAFF
TRBJ2-1,11,NA,NA,TRBV28,TGTGCCAGCAGTGCTTACAATGAGCAGTTCTTC,CASSAYNEQFF
TRBJ2-7,14,NA,NA,TRBV5-1,TGCGCCAGCAGTCCTAAGGGTACGGATTACGAGCAGTACTTC,CASSPKGTDYEQYF
TRBJ1-5,15,few,NA,TRBV19,TGTGCCAGTACCCCCCTAGCAGGGCGAGGTCAGCCCCAGCATTTT,CASTPLAGRGQPQHF
TRBJ1-2,15,NA,NA,TRBV27,TGTGCCAGCAGTTTACGGGACGGATCTAACTATGGCTACACCTTC,CASSLRDGSNYGYTF
TRBJ2-1,16,NA,NA,TRBV6-1,TGTGCCAGCAGTGAAGCGCACCATAGCTCCTACAATGAGCAGTTCTTC,CASSEAHHSSYNEQFF
TRBJ1-4,16,few,NA,TRBV19,TGTGCCAGTACCCTGAACCCAGTCTCCTCTAATGAAAAACTGTTTTTT,CASTLNPVSSNEKLFF
TRBJ1-1,12,NA,NA,TRBV7-9,TGTGCCAGCAGCTCAGGAGGCACTGAAGCTTTCTTT,CASSSGGTEAFF
TRBJ1-2,17,NA,NA,TRBV7-9,TGTGCCAGCAGCTTACAAAGACCGGGACAAGTAAACTATGGCTACACCTTC,CASSLQRPGQVNYGYTF
TRBJ1-5,16,few,NA,TRBV4-2,TGTGCCAGCAGCCAAGATCTGCGCAGACGCAATCAGCCCCAGCATTTT,CASSQDLRRRNQPQHF
TRBJ1-1,14,NA,NA,TRBV4-1,TGCGCCAGCAGCCCGTCGACAGGGAACACTGAAGCTTTCTTT,CASSPSTGNTEAFF
TRBJ2-7,13,few,NA,TRBV29-1,TGCAGCGTTGAAGCCCTCGGAGGGTACGAGCAGTACTTC,CSVEALGGYEQYF
TRBJ1-5,17,NA,NA,TRBV7-8,TGTGCCAGCAGCTTAGCGGGGAACAGGGTTTCGGGGCAGCCCCAGCATTTT,CASSLAGNRVSGQPQHF
TRBJ1-1,13,NA,NA,TRBV7-2,TGTGCCAGCAGCTTCGGAGGGAACACTGAAGCTTTCTTT,CASSFGGNTEAFF
TRBJ2-7,15,once,NA,TRBV6-4,TGTGCCAGCAGTGACTCAGGCAGGGTTCCTTACGAGCAGTACTTC,CASSDSGRVPYEQYF
TRBJ2-5,15,NA,TRBD1,TRBV7-6,TGTGCCAGCAGCTTAGGACAGGGGGCGAGAGAGACCCAGTACTTC,CASSLGQGARETQYF
TRBJ1-5,15,NA,NA,TRBV6-1,TGTGCCAGCTGTGAGCGGGACCGAGGTAATCAGCCCCAGCATTTT,CASCERDRGNQPQHF
TRBJ1-2,14,few,NA,TRBV5-1,TGCGCCAGCAGCTTGGGAACAAGCGCTACCGGCTACACCTTC,CASSLGTSATGYTF
TRBJ1-5,13,NA,NA,TRBV18,TGTGCCAGCTCATTAGACATCGAACAGCCCCAGCATTTT,CASSLDIEQPQHF
TRBJ2-7,14,NA,NA,TRBV28,TGTGCCAGCATCCCGTCGAGGGCTTCCTACGAGCAGTACTTC,CASIPSRASYEQYF
TRBJ2-7,15,NA,NA,TRBV5-6,TGTGCCAGCAGATACTCCGGGACACCCGGAGGCGAGCAGTACTTC,CASRYSGTPGGEQYF
TRBJ2-7,15,NA,TRBD2,TRBV9,TGTGCCAGCAGCGCGGGGACTAGCGGAGACTACGAGCAGTACTTC,CASSAGTSGDYEQYF
TRBJ2-7,16,NA,NA,TRBV7-9,TGTGCCAGCAGCCCAGCTACAGGAGGTGGAACCTACGAGCAGTACTTC,CASSPATGGGTYEQYF
TRBJ2-2,16,NA,TRBD1,TRBV5-1,TGCGCCAGCAGCCCTCAGACAGGGGGCGGCACCGGGGAGCTGTTTTTT,CASSPQTGGGTGELFF
TRBJ2-3,16,NA,NA,TRBV7-9,TGTGCCAGCAGCTCACCAGCCAGGGGAGCCCAGGGGACGCAGTATTTT,CASSSPARGAQGTQYF
TRBJ1-1,15,NA,TRBD1,TRBV27,TGTGCCAGCAGTATCTACGGGACAGCGAACACTGAAGCTTTCTTT,CASSIYGTANTEAFF
TRBJ2-2,15,NA,TRBD2,TRBV7-3,TGTGCCAGCAGCTTTAGCGGGGGGAACACCGGGGAGCTGTTTTTT,CASSFSGGNTGELFF
TRBJ1-1,15,once,NA,TRBV5-6,TGTGCCAGCAGCCTAATGGGGGTCCTGAACACTGAAGCTTTCTTT,CASSLMGVLNTEAFF
TRBJ1-1,14,NA,NA,TRBV11-3,TGTGCCAGCAGCTTAGATTCCGGCATCGGTGAAGCTTTCTTT,CASSLDSGIGEAFF
TRBJ2-1,14,NA,NA,TRBV12-5,TGTGCTAGTGGTTCTGAGGGACAATCGAATGAGCAGTTCTTC,CASGSEGQSNEQFF
TRBJ2-1,13,NA,TRBD1,TRBV5-1,TGCGCCAGCAGTCCCGGGACAGGGGACGAGCAGTTCTTC,CASSPGTGDEQFF
TRBJ2-7,15,NA,TRBD2,TRBV7-9,TGTGCCAGCAGCCCACGGACTAGCGGGGGCTCCGAGCAGTACTTC,CASSPRTSGGSEQYF
TRBJ2-6,15,NA,NA,TRBV19,TGTGCCAGTAGTATAAAAGGGTCTCAGGCCAACGTCCTGACTTTC,CASSIKGSQANVLTF
TRBJ2-5,15,NA,TRBD2,TRBV13,TGTGCCAGCGGTGTCACTCCGGGGGGGGTTGAGACCCAGTACTTC,CASGVTPGGVETQYF
TRBJ2-3,13,once,NA,TRBV18,TGTGCCAGCTCACCAACAGGACTAGATACGCAGTATTTT,CASSPTGLDTQYF
TRBJ2-7,18,NA,TRBD1,TRBV27,TGTGCCAGCAGTTTGCACCACCAGACAGGGAGTAATTCGGGCGAGCAGTACTTC,CASSLHHQTGSNSGEQYF
TRBJ2-7,13,large,TRBD1,TRBV5-1,TGCGCCAGCCGCAGGGACAGATCCTACGAGCAGTACTTC,CASRRDRSYEQYF
TRBJ1-2,12,NA,NA,TRBV2,TGTGCCAGCAGTGAAAGGGCAGGGGGCTACACCTTC,CASSERAGGYTF
TRBJ2-3,15,large,TRBD1,TRBV11-2,TGTGCCAGCAGCTTAGAGTTCAGGGGGACAGATACGCAGTATTTT,CASSLEFRGTDTQYF
TRBJ2-7,14,NA,NA,TRBV6-5,TGTGCCAGCAGTAGGCAGGATGGGGTTTACGAGCAGTACTTC,CASSRQDGVYEQYF
TRBJ2-7,17,few,TRBD2,TRBV27,TGTGCCAGCAGTCCCCGGACTAGCGGGAGCTTCCTCTACGAGCAGTACTTC,CASSPRTSGSFLYEQYF
TRBJ2-1,14,NA,NA,TRBV10-2,TGCGCCAGCAGTGAGATCAGGGAGCGCAATGAGCAGTTCTTC,CASSEIRERNEQFF
TRBJ2-7,13,NA,NA,TRBV5-1,TGCGCCAGCAGCTACGGGCGGGTCAACGAGCAGTACTTC,CASSYGRVNEQYF
TRBJ1-6,14,few,NA,TRBV25-1,TGTGCCAGCAGCAGGAGCTCCTATAATTCACCCCTCCACTTT,CASSRSSYNSPLHF
TRBJ2-1,13,NA,NA,TRBV15,TGTGCCACCAGCAGAGATCTGAGCGGAGAGCAGTTCTTC,CATSRDLSGEQFF